This T cell receptor beta chain was sequenced for a study of blood T cells in healthy people across ages. With a J-beta primer mix and a sample-barcoded 5' primer, a second PCR ran 7 to 11 cycles. Each cDNA molecule, via a template-switch adaptor with 12 random nucleotides, was tagged. Via MiXCR, TCRdb re-called the 5' RACE reads, giving one row per CDR3 protein. The data show some 730,000 distinct CDR3 sequences, around a fifth seen once. In the case of this clonotype: The target antigen is unknown.

This CDR3 has 15 amino acids. Trimming left V 0 bases short and J 4 bases short, with 12 bases between. Germline V gene data show CDR1 as SGDLS and CDR2 as YYNGEE. Overall study results and limits: Per-million-T-cell TCR beta diversity fell roughly linearly with age.

This sequence was found in a man between 65 and 80 years old in good health. V is TRBV9 and J is TRBJ2-3; D not certain. The sample consisted of blood. The chain's CDR3 is CASSVGIADSDTQYF. DNA of the CDR3: TGTGCCAGCAGCGTAGGTATCGCGGATTCAGATACGCAGTATTTT.